These T cell receptor beta chains were read from a single sample in a study of radiation and T cells in renal cell carcinoma. This table comes from immunoSEQ multiplex PCR, and its TCRdb copy is limited to in-frame clones, with some not included. The data show 130,000 or so clones, roughly 88% seen once. The source was blood, collected from a patient whose treatment included radiotherapy and nephrectomy. Receptor source: a woman between 45 and 65 years old with renal cell carcinoma. Both conserved end residues are part of each CDR3. Fields, in order: J gene, V gene, D gene, clone size, CDR3 protein, CDR3 DNA. The D gene is left open where the match is weak. Not every row has a clone size; where given, it reads once, few, many or a size class.

j_call: TRBJ1-2; v_call: TRBV10-2; d_call: -; clone_size: -; cdr3_aa: CASSDTRTAKTF; cdr3_nt: TGCGCCAGCAGTGACACACGGACGGCAAAAACCTTC
j_call: TRBJ1-1; v_call: TRBV6-6; d_call: -; clone_size: few; cdr3_aa: CASQNTEAFF; cdr3_nt: TGTGCCAGCCAGAACACTGAAGCTTTCTTT
j_call: TRBJ2-1; v_call: TRBV14; d_call: -; clone_size: -; cdr3_aa: CASSQERRASNEQFF; cdr3_nt: TGTGCCAGCAGCCAAGAACGCAGGGCCAGCAATGAGCAGTTCTTC
j_call: TRBJ1-3; v_call: TRBV18; d_call: -; clone_size: -; cdr3_aa: CASSPPWTASGNTIYF; cdr3_nt: TGTGCCAGCTCACCACCGTGGACAGCCTCTGGAAACACCATATATTTT
j_call: TRBJ2-7; v_call: TRBV2; d_call: -; clone_size: -; cdr3_aa: CASSERRAGYF; cdr3_nt: TGTGCCAGCAGTGAGCGCCGGGCTGGGTACTTC
j_call: TRBJ1-3; v_call: TRBV13; d_call: -; clone_size: -; cdr3_aa: CASSYTSSGNTIYF; cdr3_nt: TGTGCCAGCAGCTACACCTCGTCTGGAAACACCATATATTTT
j_call: TRBJ2-7; v_call: TRBV4-1; d_call: TRBD1; clone_size: -; cdr3_aa: CASSQVAGTGTYEQYF; cdr3_nt: TGCGCCAGCAGCCAAGTTGCCGGGACAGGGACCTACGAGCAGTACTTC
j_call: TRBJ1-2; v_call: TRBV4-2; d_call: -; clone_size: -; cdr3_aa: CASSQDGGNYGYTF; cdr3_nt: TGTGCCAGCAGCCAAGATGGGGGAAACTATGGCTACACCTTC
j_call: TRBJ1-3; v_call: TRBV30; d_call: -; clone_size: -; cdr3_aa: CAWTRGSGNTIYF; cdr3_nt: TGTGCCTGGACCCGGGGGTCTGGAAACACCATATATTTT
j_call: TRBJ2-2; v_call: TRBV2; d_call: TRBD1; clone_size: once; cdr3_aa: CASRGQRNTGELFF; cdr3_nt: TGTGCCAGCCGGGGACAGCGGAACACCGGGGAGCTGTTTTTT
j_call: TRBJ2-5; v_call: TRBV5-1; d_call: -; clone_size: -; cdr3_aa: CASSFRTVQETQYF; cdr3_nt: TGCGCCAGCAGCTTCCGGACAGTTCAAGAGACCCAGTACTTC
j_call: TRBJ2-7; v_call: TRBV6-5; d_call: -; clone_size: -; cdr3_aa: CASSLDRVPYEQYF; cdr3_nt: TGTGCCAGCAGCCTGGACAGAGTACCCTACGAGCAGTACTTC
j_call: TRBJ1-2; v_call: TRBV10-3; d_call: -; clone_size: -; cdr3_aa: CAISEIPEPPGYTF; cdr3_nt: TGTGCCATCAGTGAGATACCAGAACCGCCCGGCTACACCTTC
j_call: TRBJ2-7; v_call: TRBV5-1; d_call: TRBD1; clone_size: -; cdr3_aa: CASSLGDRVPSYEQYF; cdr3_nt: TGCGCCAGCAGCTTGGGGGACAGGGTGCCCTCCTACGAGCAGTACTTC
j_call: TRBJ2-1; v_call: TRBV19; d_call: -; clone_size: -; cdr3_aa: CASSSVDEQFF; cdr3_nt: TGTGCCAGTAGTTCCGTCGATGAGCAGTTCTTC
j_call: TRBJ1-2; v_call: TRBV2; d_call: -; clone_size: -; cdr3_aa: CAVQDDYNYGYTF; cdr3_nt: TGTGCCGTACAGGACGACTATAACTATGGCTACACCTTC